This T cell receptor beta chain was recovered during a study of human T cells and chemical hapten exposure. Study-wide background: Patients received weekly diphenylcyclopropenone doses to the scalp throughout the roughly 22-week study. Alopecia areata, totalis or universalis was found in mostly female patients.

TCRdb independently ran MiXCR on the RACE reads; one entry per CDR3 protein. Of roughly 380,000 distinct CDR3 sequences listed, nearly 5% are singletons. Germline V gives CDR1 DFQATT, CDR2 SNEGSKA (reference sequence). V shed 5 bases and J 2 bases; nucleotides not matched to a gene: 6. This CDR3 spans 13 amino acids. Regarding time point: patch test 1, 2 weeks after DPC sensitization. Regarding treatment: therapeutic diphenylcyclopropenone sensitization with weekly scalp DPC. Unfractionated whole blood yielded the extracted total RNA. This clonotype was counted a few times. Sequences were derived from whole blood, sampled in connection with sensitization to the hapten diphenylcyclopropenone (DPC). The chain recombines TRBV20-1 with TRBJ2-7; 7 nucleotides agree with TRBD2. This receptor was taken from a woman in her fifties or sixties with alopecia areata. Some clones in this sample may be carry-over from other donors' samples. The CDR3 sequence: CSASPGGAYEQYF. Written as DNA, the CDR3 is TGCAGTGCTTCCCCGGGGGGAGCCTACGAGCAGTACTTC.